This TCR beta chain emerged from a study of blood T cell repertoires in COVID-19 (dated by TCRdb to the early 2020s). Notes on the research overall: Samples from collaborators originated in the United States, Italy and Spain and spanned both the acute and convalescent phases of COVID-19. Deeply sampled blood TCRbeta repertoires from subjects exposed to, actively infected with, or recovered from COVID-19 were included in the dataset. The prospective study material was composed of cDNA or gDNA derived from T cells, B-cell-depleted T cells, or PBMCs. Sample metadata almost always included a de-identified subject ID, COVID-19 status, age in years and sex. Where HLA class I and class II types were available, the types were taken from metadata supplied by the sample provider, not from assay-based typing. A freely available public database, intended as a resource for researchers studying the immune response to SARS-CoV-2, is where the repertoires were released. Samples were obtained from the ongoing ImmuneRACE study (first 160 participants) and from over 1,000 subjects provided by 6 global collaborators. On the study overall, not on this receptor specifically: How much clinical and demographic metadata was included differed by source and by participant, and the metadata was provided uncurated.

Worth noting for this clone: No antigen is known for it. No base qualities exist here, and no much larger clone lies one base off it.

The immunoSEQ Assay, a bias-controlled multiplex PCR, was used to amplify TCRbeta CDR3 regions from genomic DNA. In the source study's methods: The number of nucleated cells in each sample was estimated by amplification of reference gene primers within the assay. To quantify the absolute abundance of each unique TCRbeta CDR3 rearrangement, sequence reads were collapsed and filtered. For each sample, productive Simpson clonality was calculated as the square root of Simpson's diversity index over productive rearrangements. Not all clones reach the TCRdb copy of this immuneACCESS table, which keeps in-frame sequences only. Checked studies attribute under half of the gap to unresolved V genes and leave the rest unexplained. That table gives V, J and clone size, and the DNA gave D and trimming. In all, the sample holds 200,000 to 300,000 clones, and about nine tenths of those were seen once. The leading ten clones occupy around 0.86% of the sample.

One collaborating source in Seattle enrolled patients during active infection and followed them longitudinally through the course of disease. The collaborating institutions used their own protocols to collect whole blood in K2EDTA tubes. For TCRbeta analysis, collaborators shipped samples in one of three forms: frozen whole blood, isolated PBMCs, or DNA extracted from either of those sample types. CDR1 and CDR2 were assigned from the germline V gene (reference sequence) as GTSNPN and SVGIG. Trimming takes 1 base from V and 2 bases from J, and the germline ends sit 9 bases apart. CDR3 length: 13 amino acids, cysteine to phenylalanine. Of all the DNA, just the CDR3 is kept, 39 bases in frame from base 1.

The sequence was collected from a man aged 25 to 40 with COVID-19, enrolled during active disease. The sample consisted of peripheral blood. The V gene is TRBV30 and the J gene is TRBJ2-7, and the D gene may be TRBD1, 6 bases matching. The bases read TGTGCCTGGAGTGCGGGACACACCTACGAGCAGTACTTC. Protein translation: CAWSAGHTYEQYF.